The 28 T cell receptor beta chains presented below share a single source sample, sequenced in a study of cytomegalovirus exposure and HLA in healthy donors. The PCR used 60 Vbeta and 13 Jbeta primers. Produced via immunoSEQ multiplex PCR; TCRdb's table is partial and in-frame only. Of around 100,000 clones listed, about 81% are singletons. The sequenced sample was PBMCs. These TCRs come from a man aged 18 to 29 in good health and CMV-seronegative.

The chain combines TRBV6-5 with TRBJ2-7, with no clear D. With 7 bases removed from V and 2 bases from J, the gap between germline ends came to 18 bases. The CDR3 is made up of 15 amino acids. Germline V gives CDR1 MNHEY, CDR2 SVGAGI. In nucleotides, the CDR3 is TGTGCCAGCACTACCGTCGGGTCTCGTCCCTACGAGCAGTACTTC. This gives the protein CASTTVGSRPYEQYF.

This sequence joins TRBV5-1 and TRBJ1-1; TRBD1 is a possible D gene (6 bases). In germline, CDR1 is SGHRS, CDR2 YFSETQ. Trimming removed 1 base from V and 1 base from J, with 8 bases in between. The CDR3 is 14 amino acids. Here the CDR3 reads CASSLLGANTEAFF. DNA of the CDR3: TGCGCCAGCAGCTTGTTGGGGGCGAACACTGAAGCTTTCTTT.

Here the CDR3 DNA reads TGTGCCAGCAGCCTAGTCCCGGGACAGCCCTATGGCTACACCTTC. Translated: CASSLVPGQPYGYTF. This chain joins TRBV28 and TRBJ1-2; 7 bases align to TRBD1. The trim removed 6 bases at V and 4 bases at J, leaving 11 bases unmatched. The CDR3 totals 15 residues. The germline V gene encodes CDR1 MDHEN and CDR2 SYDVKM.

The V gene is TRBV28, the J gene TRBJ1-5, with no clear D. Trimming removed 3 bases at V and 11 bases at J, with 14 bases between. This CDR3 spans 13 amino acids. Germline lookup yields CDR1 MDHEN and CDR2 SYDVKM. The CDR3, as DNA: TGTGCCAGCAGTTTCTCCGGGATCCCGACCCAGCATTTT. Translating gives CASSFSGIPTQHF.

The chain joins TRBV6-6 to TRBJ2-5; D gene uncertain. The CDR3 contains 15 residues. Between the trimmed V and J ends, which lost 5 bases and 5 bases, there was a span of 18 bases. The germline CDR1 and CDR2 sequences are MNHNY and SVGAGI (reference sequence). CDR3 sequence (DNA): TGTGCCAGCAGTCGCCCTCTCGAGACTGAGGAGACCCAGTACTTC. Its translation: CASSRPLETEETQYF.

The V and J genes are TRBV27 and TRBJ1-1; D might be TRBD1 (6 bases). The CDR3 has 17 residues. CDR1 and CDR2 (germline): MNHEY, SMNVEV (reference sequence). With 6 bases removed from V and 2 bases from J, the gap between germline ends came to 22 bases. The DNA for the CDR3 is TGTGCCAGCAGCCGACAGGTGCTCCGGGAACCTAACACTGAAGCTTTCTTT. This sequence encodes CASSRQVLREPNTEAFF.

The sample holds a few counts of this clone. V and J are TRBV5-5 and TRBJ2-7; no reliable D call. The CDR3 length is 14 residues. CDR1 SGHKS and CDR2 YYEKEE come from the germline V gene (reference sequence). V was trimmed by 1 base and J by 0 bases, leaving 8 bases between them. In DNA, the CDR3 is TGTGCCAGCAGCTTGTGGCAGAACTCCTACGAGCAGTACTTC. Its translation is CASSLWQNSYEQYF.

CDR3 DNA: TGCAGCGTTGCCCTAGCGGGAACCTACGAGCAGTACTTC. This codes for CSVALAGTYEQYF. This chain uses TRBV29-1 with TRBJ2-7; 9 nucleotides align to TRBD2. V was pared by 4 bases and J by 2 bases, with 3 bases of the junction left unmatched. This CDR3 is built from 13 residues. Germline assignment: CDR1 SQVTM and CDR2 ANQGSEA.

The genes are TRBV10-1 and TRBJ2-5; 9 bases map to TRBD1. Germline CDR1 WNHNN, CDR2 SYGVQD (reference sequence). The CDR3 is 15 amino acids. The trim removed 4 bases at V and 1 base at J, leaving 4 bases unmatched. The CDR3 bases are TGCGCCAGCAGTGCGGGACAGGGTCTCCAAGAGACCCAGTACTTC. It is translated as CASSAGQGLQETQYF.

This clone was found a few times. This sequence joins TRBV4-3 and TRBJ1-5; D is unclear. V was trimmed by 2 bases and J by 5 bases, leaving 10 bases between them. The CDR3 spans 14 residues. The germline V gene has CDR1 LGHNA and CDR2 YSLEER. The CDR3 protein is CASSQPHEHQPQHF. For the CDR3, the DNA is TGCGCCAGCAGCCAACCCCATGAGCATCAGCCCCAGCATTTT.

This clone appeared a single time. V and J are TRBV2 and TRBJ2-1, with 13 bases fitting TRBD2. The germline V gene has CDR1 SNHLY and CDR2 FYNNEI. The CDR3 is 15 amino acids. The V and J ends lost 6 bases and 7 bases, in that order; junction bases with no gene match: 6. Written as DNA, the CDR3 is TGTGCCAGCAGAAGACTAGCGGGAGGTGGGAATGAGCAGTTCTTC. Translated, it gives CASRRLAGGGNEQFF.

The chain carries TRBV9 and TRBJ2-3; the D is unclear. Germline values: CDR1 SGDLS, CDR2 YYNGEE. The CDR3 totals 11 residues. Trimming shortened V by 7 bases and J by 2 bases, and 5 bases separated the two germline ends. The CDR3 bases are TGTGCCAGCTCTATCACAGATACGCAGTATTTT. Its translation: CASSITDTQYF.

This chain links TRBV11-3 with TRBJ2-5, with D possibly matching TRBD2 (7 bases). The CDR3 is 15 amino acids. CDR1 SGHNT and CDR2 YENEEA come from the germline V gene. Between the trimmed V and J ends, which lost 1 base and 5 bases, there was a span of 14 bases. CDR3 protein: CASSLGGGGEETQYF. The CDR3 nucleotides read TGTGCCAGCAGCTTAGGAGGCGGGGGCGAGGAGACCCAGTACTTC.

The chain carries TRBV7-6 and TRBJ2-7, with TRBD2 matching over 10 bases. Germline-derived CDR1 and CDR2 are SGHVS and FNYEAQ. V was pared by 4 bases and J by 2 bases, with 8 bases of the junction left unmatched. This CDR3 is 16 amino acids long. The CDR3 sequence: CASSSTGTSVAYEQYF. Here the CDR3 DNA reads TGTGCCAGCAGCTCCACCGGGACTAGCGTTGCCTACGAGCAGTACTTC.

The CDR3 coding sequence is TGTGCCAGCAGCACAGGGACAGGGGTCGAAAAACTGTTTTTT. Translation: CASSTGTGVEKLFF. This chain connects TRBV7-2 to TRBJ1-4; 10 bases are a match to TRBD1. The V and J ends lost 5 bases and 8 bases, in that order; junction bases with no gene match: 5. Germline V gene data show CDR1 as SGHTA and CDR2 as FQGNSA. This CDR3 has 14 residues.

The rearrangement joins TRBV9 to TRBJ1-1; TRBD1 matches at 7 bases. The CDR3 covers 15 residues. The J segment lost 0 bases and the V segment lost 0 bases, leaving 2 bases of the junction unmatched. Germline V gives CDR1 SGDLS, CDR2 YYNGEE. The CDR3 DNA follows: TGTGCCAGCAGCGTAGTTGGGACAGTGAACACTGAAGCTTTCTTT. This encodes CASSVVGTVNTEAFF.

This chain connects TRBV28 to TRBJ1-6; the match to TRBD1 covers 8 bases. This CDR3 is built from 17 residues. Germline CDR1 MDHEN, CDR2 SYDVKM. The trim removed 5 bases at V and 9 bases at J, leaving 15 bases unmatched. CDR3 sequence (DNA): TGTGCCAGCAGTCCCCCCGGACAGGGCTTCGGTGTTTCACCCCTCCACTTT. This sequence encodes CASSPPGQGFGVSPLHF.

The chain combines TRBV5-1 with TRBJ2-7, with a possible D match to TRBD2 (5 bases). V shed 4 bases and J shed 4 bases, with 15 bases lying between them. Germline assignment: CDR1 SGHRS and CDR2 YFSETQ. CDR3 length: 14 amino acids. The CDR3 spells CASSRTGVEYEQYF. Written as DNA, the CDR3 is TGCGCCAGCAGCCGGACCGGGGTAGAGTACGAGCAGTACTTC.

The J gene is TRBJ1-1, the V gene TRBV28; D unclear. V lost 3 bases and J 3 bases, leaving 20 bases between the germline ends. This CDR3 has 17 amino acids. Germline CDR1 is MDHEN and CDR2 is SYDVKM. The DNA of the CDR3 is TGTGCCAGCAGTTTCGCCGCGAGACTCCCGCCGGACACTGAAGCTTTCTTT. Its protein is CASSFAARLPPDTEAFF.

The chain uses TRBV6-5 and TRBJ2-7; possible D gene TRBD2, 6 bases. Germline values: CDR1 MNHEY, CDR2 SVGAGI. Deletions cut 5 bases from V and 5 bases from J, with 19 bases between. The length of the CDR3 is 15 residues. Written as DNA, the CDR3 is TGTGCCAGCAGTCTAAGAGGTAGGGGAGGAAACGAGCAGTACTTC. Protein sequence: CASSLRGRGGNEQYF.

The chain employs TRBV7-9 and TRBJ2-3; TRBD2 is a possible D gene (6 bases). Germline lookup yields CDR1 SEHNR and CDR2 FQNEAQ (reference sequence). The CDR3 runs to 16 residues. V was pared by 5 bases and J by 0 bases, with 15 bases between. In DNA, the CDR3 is TGTGCCAGCAGCGAAGCCGGGACTTCTAGCACAGATACGCAGTATTTT. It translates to CASSEAGTSSTDTQYF. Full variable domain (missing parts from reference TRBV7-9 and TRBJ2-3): DTGVSQNPRHKITKRGQNVTFRCDPISEHNRLYWYRQTLGQGPEFLTYFQNEAQLEKSRLLSDRFSAERPKGSFSTLEIQRTEQGDSAMYLCASSEAGTSSTDTQYFGPGTRLTVL.

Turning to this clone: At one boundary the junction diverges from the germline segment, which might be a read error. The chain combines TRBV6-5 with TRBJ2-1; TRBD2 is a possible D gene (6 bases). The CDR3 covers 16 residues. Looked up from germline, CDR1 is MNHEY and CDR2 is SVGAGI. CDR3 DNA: TGTGCCAGCAGTTACTCTGGGGGGAGCTCCTACAGTGAGCAGTTCTTC. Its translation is CASSYSGGSSYSEQFF.

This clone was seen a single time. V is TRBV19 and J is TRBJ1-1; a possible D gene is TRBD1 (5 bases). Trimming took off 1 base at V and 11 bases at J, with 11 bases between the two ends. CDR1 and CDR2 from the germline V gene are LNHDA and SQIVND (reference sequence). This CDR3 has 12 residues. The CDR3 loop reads CASSIAGGSAFF. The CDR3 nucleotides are TGTGCCAGTAGTATAGCGGGGGGTTCCGCTTTCTTT. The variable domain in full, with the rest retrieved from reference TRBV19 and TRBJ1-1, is DGGITQSPKYLFRKEGQNVTLSCEQNLNHDAMYWYRQDPGQGLRLIYYSQIVNDFQKGDIAEGYSVSREKKESFPLTVTSAQKNPTAFYLCASSIAGGSAFFGQGTRLTVV.

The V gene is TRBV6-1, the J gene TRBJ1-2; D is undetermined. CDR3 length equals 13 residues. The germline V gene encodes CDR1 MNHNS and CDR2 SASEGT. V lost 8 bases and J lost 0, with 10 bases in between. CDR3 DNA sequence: TGTGCCAGCCGAATACAGACTAACTATGGCTACACCTTC. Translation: CASRIQTNYGYTF.

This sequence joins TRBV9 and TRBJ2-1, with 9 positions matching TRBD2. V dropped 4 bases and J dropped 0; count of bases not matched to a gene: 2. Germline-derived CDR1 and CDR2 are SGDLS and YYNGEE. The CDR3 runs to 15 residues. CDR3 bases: TGTGCCAGCAGCCTAGCGGGGAGCTCCTACAATGAGCAGTTCTTC. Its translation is CASSLAGSSYNEQFF.

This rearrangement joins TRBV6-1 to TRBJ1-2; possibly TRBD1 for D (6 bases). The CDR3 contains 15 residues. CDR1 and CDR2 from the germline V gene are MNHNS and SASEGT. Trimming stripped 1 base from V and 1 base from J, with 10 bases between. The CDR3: CASSEGTALNYGYTF. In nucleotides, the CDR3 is TGTGCCAGCAGTGAAGGGACAGCCCTTAACTATGGCTACACCTTC.

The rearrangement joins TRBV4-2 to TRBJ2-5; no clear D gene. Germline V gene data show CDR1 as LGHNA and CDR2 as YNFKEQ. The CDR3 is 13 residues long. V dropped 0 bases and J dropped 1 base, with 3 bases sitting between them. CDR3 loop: CASSQEAQETQYF. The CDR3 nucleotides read TGTGCCAGCAGCCAAGAGGCCCAAGAGACCCAGTACTTC.

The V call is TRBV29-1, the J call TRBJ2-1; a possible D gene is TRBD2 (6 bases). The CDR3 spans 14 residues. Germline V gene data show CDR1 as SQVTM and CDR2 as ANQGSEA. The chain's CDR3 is CSGDGGIFYNEQFF. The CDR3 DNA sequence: TGCAGTGGGGACGGAGGGATCTTCTACAATGAGCAGTTCTTC.